The following is a T cell receptor beta chain sequence with its context. Antigen unknown. The germline V gene has CDR1 SGHVS and CDR2 FQNEAQ. This CDR3 is built from 14 residues. With 4 bases removed from V and 0 bases from J, the gap between germline ends came to 9 bases. The data originate from a study of cytomegalovirus exposure and HLA in healthy donors. Use of 60 Vbeta and 13 Jbeta primers characterized the PCR. TCRdb's table, derived via immunoSEQ multiplex PCR, lists solely in-frame clones and lacks some. The data show more than 45,000 clones, with 70% to 85% seen just once and around 3% held by the top ten. General study results and limits: When analyzed later, a missense DCLRE1C variant was found to be linked to TCR beta V- and J-gene trimming.

Sequencing input: PBMCs. This TCR was sampled from a man aged 50-59 years in good health and CMV-seronegative. The chain carries TRBV7-8 and TRBJ2-5; D uncertain. Here the CDR3 reads CASSSNSYQETQYF. The CDR3 nucleotides read TGTGCCAGCAGCTCAAACAGCTACCAAGAGACCCAGTACTTC.